The 23 T cell receptor beta chains listed next were all sequenced from one sample in a study of OX40 agonist ivuxolimab in advanced cancers. The repertoire was sequenced with immunoSEQ multiplex PCR; TCRdb's copy has only in-frame clones and lacks some. The sample includes just over 90,000 clones, about 90% of them seen just once. The specimen was CD4+ or CD8+ T cells sorted from blood, collected in a trial of the OX40 agonist ivuxolimab. These receptors all stem from an adult with an advanced solid tumor such as melanoma, head and neck, liver or kidney cancer.

The J gene is TRBJ2-1, the V gene TRBV5-6; D not resolved. The CDR3 spans 12 residues. V was trimmed by 4 bases and J by 6 bases, leaving 8 bases between them. CDR1 is SGHDT and CDR2 is YYEEEE in the germline V gene. For the CDR3, the DNA is TGTGCCAGCAGCACGGGCCGCAATGAGCAGTTCTTC. It encodes CASSTGRNEQFF.

V is TRBV6-1 and J is TRBJ2-2, with 12 bases aligning to TRBD2. V was clipped by 8 bases and J by 6 bases; unmatched bases: 4. From germline, CDR1 is MNHNS and CDR2 SASEGT. CDR3 length: 14 residues. The CDR3 protein is CASLLAGGPGELFF. The CDR3 nucleotides read TGTGCCAGCCTGCTAGCGGGAGGGCCCGGGGAGCTGTTTTTT.

In DNA, the CDR3 is TGTGCCAGCAGTTTATTCGGCTCTGGAAACACCATATATTTT. Amino acids: CASSLFGSGNTIYF. The V gene is TRBV28, the J gene TRBJ1-3; D call uncertain. The CDR3 consists of 14 residues. CDR1 MDHEN and CDR2 SYDVKM come from the germline V gene. V was shortened by 1 base and J by 0 bases, with 4 bases between the two germline ends.

The V gene is TRBV4-2, the J gene TRBJ1-4; 9 positions agree with TRBD1. The CDR3 loop spans 14 amino acids. The germline gives CDR1 LGHNA, CDR2 YNFKEQ. Trimming took 5 bases from V and 10 from J; bases not matched to a gene: 8. CDR3 DNA: TGTGCCAGCAGCTTGTGGGGACAGGGAGGAAAACTGTTTTTT. This translates into CASSLWGQGGKLFF.

In its sample, this clone was seen once. The chain joins TRBV19 to TRBJ1-2; D possibly corresponds to TRBD1 (5 bases). Germline values: CDR1 LNHDA, CDR2 SQIVND (reference sequence). The CDR3 totals 14 residues. With 6 bases removed from V and 8 bases from J, the gap between germline ends came to 19 bases. The CDR3 loop is CASRNDGGALGYTF. The CDR3 DNA reads as TGTGCCAGTAGGAACGATGGAGGGGCTTTAGGCTACACCTTC. Combining the CDR3 with reference TRBV19 and TRBJ1-2 gives the whole variable domain DGGITQSPKYLFRKEGQNVTLSCEQNLNHDAMYWYRQDPGQGLRLIYYSQIVNDFQKGDIAEGYSVSREKKESFPLTVTSAQKNPTAFYLCASRNDGGALGYTFGSGTRLTVV.

The chain has TRBV30 and TRBJ2-3; D uncertain. Germline V gene data show CDR1 as GTSNPN and CDR2 as SVGIG (reference sequence). Trimming shortened V by 2 bases and J by 1 base, and 1 base separated the two germline ends. The CDR3 has 11 residues. DNA for the CDR3: TGTGCCTGGAGTCGCACAGATACGCAGTATTTT. This translates into CAWSRTDTQYF. Together with reference TRBV30 and TRBJ2-3, the CDR3 gives the full variable domain: SQTIHQWPATLVQPVGSPLSLECTVEGTSNPNLYWYRQAAGRGLQLLFYSVGIGQISSEVPQNLSASRPQDRQFILSSKKLLLSDSGFYLCAWSRTDTQYFGPGTRLTVL.

The chain carries TRBV27 and TRBJ1-1, with D tentatively TRBD1 (6 bases). Trimming cost V 1 base and J 1 base, with 16 bases left between them. The germline V gene encodes CDR1 MNHEY and CDR2 SMNVEV (reference sequence). The length of the CDR3 is 17 residues. The DNA of the CDR3 is TGTGCCAGCAGTTTATTGCCGACAGGAGGTTGGAACACTGAAGCTTTCTTT. Its protein product is CASSLLPTGGWNTEAFF.

This chain joins TRBV18 and TRBJ2-7, with unresolved D. The CDR3 extends over 12 amino acids. V lost 3 bases and J 6 bases, leaving 9 bases between the germline ends. Per the germline V gene, CDR1 is KGHSH and CDR2 is LQKENI. The CDR3 loop is CASSPEGIEQYF. CDR3 nucleotides: TGTGCCAGCTCACCGGAAGGCATCGAGCAGTACTTC.

In its sample, this clone was seen once. The chain combines TRBV21-1 with TRBJ2-7. TRBV21-1 is designated a pseudogene. This CDR3 has 16 amino acids. The CDR3 DNA sequence: TGTGCCAGCAGCCAGACGGGGGACACGAGCTCCTACGAGCAGTACTTC. Translating gives CASSQTGDTSSYEQYF.

The chain joins TRBV4-1 to TRBJ2-3; 7 nucleotides line up with TRBD2. The CDR3 contains 17 residues. Germline V CDR1 and CDR2: MGHRA, YSYEKL. Trimming took 1 base from V and 5 from J; bases not matched to a gene: 12. The CDR3 bases are TGCGCCAGCAGCCAAGTCGGTCGCGGGAGAAGAGGAGATACGCAGTATTTT. Translated, it gives CASSQVGRGRRGDTQYF.

The chain recombines TRBV19 with TRBJ2-2; 9 bases are shared with TRBD1. Losses at the gene ends were 4 bases for V and 4 bases for J; bases not matched to a gene: 4. Per the germline V gene, CDR1 is LNHDA and CDR2 is SQIVND (reference sequence). This CDR3 comprises 15 residues. CDR3 region: CASSNRQGVTGELFF. For the CDR3, the DNA is TGTGCCAGTAGTAATCGACAGGGGGTCACCGGGGAGCTGTTTTTT.

The chain couples TRBV5-4 to TRBJ1-3; D remains ambiguous. The CDR3 runs 15 residues. Trimming removed 5 bases at V and 1 base at J, with 13 bases between. Germline V gives CDR1 SGHNT, CDR2 YYREEE (reference sequence). The CDR3 DNA follows: TGTGCCAGCAGGGAATCGGGTCCGTCTGGAAACACCATATATTTT. Translating gives CASRESGPSGNTIYF. The full variable domain, completed using reference TRBV5-4 and TRBJ1-3, is ETGVTQSPTHLIKTRGQQVTLRCSSQSGHNTVSWYQQALGQGPQFIFQYYREEENGRGNFPPRFSGLQFPNYSSELNVNALELDDSALYLCASRESGPSGNTIYFGEGSWLTVV.

CDR3 protein: CASSLSGSRKQYF. CDR3 nucleotide sequence: TGTGCCAGCAGTTTATCAGGGTCTCGTAAGCAGTACTTC. The rearrangement uses TRBV28 and TRBJ2-7; possibly TRBD1 for D (5 bases). Germline V gives CDR1 MDHEN, CDR2 SYDVKM. This CDR3 comprises 13 residues. Trimming cost V 1 base and J 8 bases, with 12 bases left between them.

The chain employs TRBV30 and TRBJ1-3, with D hard to call. Trimming stripped 2 bases from V and 0 bases from J, with 11 bases between. The length of the CDR3 is 15 residues. Germline V gives CDR1 GTSNPN, CDR2 SVGIG (reference sequence). The CDR3 region has the DNA TGTGCCTGGAGTCCCCGTCGAAGCTCTGGAAACACCATATATTTT. The encoded protein is CAWSPRRSSGNTIYF.

The rearrangement uses TRBV30 and TRBJ1-1; D not certain. Trimming took 1 base from V and 0 from J, leaving 15 bases between them. Germline loops: CDR1 GTSNPN, CDR2 SVGIG (reference sequence). This CDR3 has 16 residues. CDR3 region: CAWSGKWVELNTEAFF. DNA of the CDR3: TGTGCCTGGAGTGGGAAGTGGGTGGAATTGAACACTGAAGCTTTCTTT.

The sample holds one count of this clone. The gene calls are TRBV7-3 and TRBJ2-5; D may correspond to TRBD1 or TRBD2 (6 bases each). Germline CDR1 SGHTA, CDR2 FQGTGA. V lost 5 bases and J lost 7, with 17 bases in between. The CDR3 totals 14 residues. The DNA for the CDR3 is TGTGCCAGCAGCCAGGGGACTTTCCCAGGGACCCAGTACTTC. Translated, it gives CASSQGTFPGTQYF.

The rearrangement joins TRBV6-6 to TRBJ2-7, with TRBD2 identical over 10 bases. CDR1 is MNHNY and CDR2 is SVGAGI in the germline V gene (reference sequence). The V gene end was trimmed by 2 bases and the J gene end by 0 bases; junction bases not matched to a gene: 4. CDR3 length: 16 amino acids. CDR3 in amino acids: CASSYPASGGSYEQYF. CDR3 sequence (DNA): TGTGCCAGCAGTTACCCGGCTAGCGGGGGCTCCTACGAGCAGTACTTC.

This clone has only one observation. V gene TRBV7-2 combines with J gene TRBJ2-3; D uncertain. The V gene's germline CDR1 is SGHTA and CDR2 FQGNSA. Trimming left V 5 bases short and J 2 bases short, with 8 bases between. CDR3 length: 13 residues. CDR3 sequence (DNA): TGTGCCAGCAGCCCCCGCCCCACAGATACGCAGTATTTT. Its translation is CASSPRPTDTQYF. The variable domain in full, with the rest retrieved from reference TRBV7-2 and TRBJ2-3, is GAGVSQSPSNKVTEKGKDVELRCDPISGHTALYWYRQSLGQGLEFLIYFQGNSAPDKSGLPSDRFSAERTGGSVSTLTIQRTQQEDSAVYLCASSPRPTDTQYFGPGTRLTVL.

Concerning this clone: An end of the junction does not agree with germline; a read error may underlie this. This chain connects TRBV7-7 to TRBJ2-3, with D unclear. The CDR3 totals 13 residues. Germline V gives CDR1 SSHAT, CDR2 FNYEAQ (reference sequence). Here the CDR3 DNA reads TGTGCTAGCAGCCGCGATAACACAGATACGCAGTATTTT. It codes for CASSRDNTDTQYF.

As to this clone: A read error may account for a junction end that differs from germline. The gene calls are TRBV5-4 and TRBJ2-5; TRBD2 matches 14 bases. The end of the DNA is better explained by TRBJ2-7, so the J call may be wrong. The germline V gene has CDR1 SGHNT and CDR2 YYREEE (reference sequence). The length of the CDR3 is 14 residues. The CDR3 nucleotides read TGTGCCAGCAGTTTGGGACTAGCGGGAGACGAGCAGTACTTC. It codes for CASSLGLAGDEQYF.

V is TRBV19 and J is TRBJ1-2; 7 positions agree with TRBD1. J gave up 5 bases and V 7 bases, and 10 bases lay outside the gene matches. CDR3 length equals 14 residues. Germline assignment: CDR1 LNHDA and CDR2 SQIVND (reference sequence). The CDR3 sequence: CASTTTGLVYGYTF. CDR3 sequence (DNA): TGTGCCAGTACCACGACAGGGCTGGTTTATGGCTACACCTTC. Looking up the rest from reference TRBV19 and TRBJ1-2 gives the full variable domain: DGGITQSPKYLFRKEGQNVTLSCEQNLNHDAMYWYRQDPGQGLRLIYYSQIVNDFQKGDIAEGYSVSREKKESFPLTVTSAQKNPTAFYLCASTTTGLVYGYTFGSGTRLTVV.

The CDR3, as DNA: TGTGCCAGCAGCCTAAAGCGGGGGGGCCGCGGGGATACGCAGTATTTT. Translated: CASSLKRGGRGDTQYF. This rearrangement joins TRBV5-4 to TRBJ2-3, with TRBD2 matching 10 bases. Trimming cost V 4 bases and J 6 bases; bases outside gene matches: 11. The CDR3 contains 16 residues. CDR1 is SGHNT, CDR2 YYREEE, per germline (reference sequence). The variable domain in full, completed from reference TRBV5-4 and TRBJ2-3, reads ETGVTQSPTHLIKTRGQQVTLRCSSQSGHNTVSWYQQALGQGPQFIFQYYREEENGRGNFPPRFSGLQFPNYSSELNVNALELDDSALYLCASSLKRGGRGDTQYFGPGTRLTVL.

V and J are TRBV20-1 and TRBJ2-1, with a weak D call TRBD1 (6 bases). CDR1 DFQATT and CDR2 SNEGSKA come from the germline V gene (reference sequence). Trimming took 3 bases from V and 12 from J, leaving 12 bases between them. CDR3 length: 11 amino acids. This CDR3 is CSARSQGRQFF. Written as DNA, the CDR3 is TGCAGTGCTAGGTCTCAGGGGAGGCAGTTCTTC.